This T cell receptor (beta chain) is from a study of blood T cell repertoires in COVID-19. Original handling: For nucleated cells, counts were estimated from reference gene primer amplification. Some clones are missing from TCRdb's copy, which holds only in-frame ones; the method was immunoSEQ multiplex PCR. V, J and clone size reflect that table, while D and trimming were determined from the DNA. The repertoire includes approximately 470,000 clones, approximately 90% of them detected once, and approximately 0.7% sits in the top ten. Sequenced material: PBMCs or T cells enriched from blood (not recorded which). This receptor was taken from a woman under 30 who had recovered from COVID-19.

CDR3 amino acids: CASSLTSGSHTQYF. In DNA form, the CDR3 reads TGTGCCAGCAGCCTGACTAGCGGGTCCCATACGCAGTATTTT. This chain links TRBV13 with TRBJ2-3; TRBD2 matches at 10 bases. This CDR3 is built from 14 residues. The J segment lost 7 bases and the V segment lost 5 bases, leaving 6 bases of the junction unmatched. Germline V lookup: CDR1 PRHDT, CDR2 FYEKMQ (reference sequence). The full variable domain, its missing parts supplied by reference TRBV13 and TRBJ2-3, is AAGVIQSPRHLIKEKRETATLKCYPIPRHDTVYWYQQGPGQDPQFLISFYEKMQSDKGSIPDRFSAQQFSDYHSELNMSSLELGDSALYFCASSLTSGSHTQYFGPGTRLTVL.